These 6 T cell receptor beta chains were all obtained from the same sample, sequenced in a study of blood T cell repertoires in COVID-19. TCRdb keeps only in-frame clones here, not all; method: immunoSEQ multiplex PCR. The table includes fewer than 50,000 clones, roughly 70% detected once. Material for sequencing was peripheral blood. The receptors here all came from a man in his 70s with COVID-19, enrolled during active disease.

V is TRBV30 and J is TRBJ1-6, with 9 nucleotides matching TRBD1. V was clipped by 7 bases and J by 0 bases; unmatched bases: 7. Germline V gives CDR1 GTSNPN, CDR2 SVGIG (reference sequence). The CDR3 has 16 residues. CDR3 protein: CASAGQGSSYNSPLHF. The CDR3 DNA reads TGTGCCTCGGCGGGACAGGGCAGCTCCTATAATTCACCCCTCCACTTT.

J is TRBJ1-1 and V is TRBV29-1; 11 bases map to TRBD1. CDR1 and CDR2 (germline): SQVTM, ANQGSEA. The length of the CDR3 is 15 residues. V was clipped by 3 bases and J by 7 bases; unmatched bases: 10. The CDR3 DNA reads TGCAGCGTTGACAGTCCCAGGACAGGGGGCATTGAAGCTTTCTTT. Translation: CSVDSPRTGGIEAFF.

The rearrangement uses TRBV6-6 and TRBJ2-3; 8 bases are shared with TRBD2. Germline CDR1 and CDR2: MNHNY and SVGAGI (reference sequence). With V trimmed by 7 bases and J by 1 base, 7 bases remained unmatched. This CDR3 contains 15 residues. CDR3 protein: CASTLTGGRTDTQYF. CDR3 in DNA: TGTGCCAGCACCCTCACGGGGGGGCGCACAGATACGCAGTATTTT.

The genes are TRBV6-5 and TRBJ1-5; D is undetermined. Between the trimmed V and J ends, which lost 6 bases and 7 bases, there was a span of 10 bases. Germline values: CDR1 MNHEY, CDR2 SVGAGI. The CDR3 has 12 amino acids. CDR3 sequence reads: CASRSAEQPQHF. DNA of the CDR3: TGTGCCAGCAGGTCGGCGGAGCAGCCCCAGCATTTT.

This clone was counted only a few times. V usage is TRBV14 and J usage is TRBJ2-5; 10 positions agree with TRBD2. J gave up 5 bases and V 3 bases, and 9 bases lay outside the gene matches. Germline V gives CDR1 SGHDN, CDR2 FVKESK. This CDR3 spans 16 amino acids. The CDR3 DNA reads as TGTGCCAGCAGCCAGAACCGAGGTAGCGGGGGGGAGACCCAGTACTTC. As protein: CASSQNRGSGGETQYF.

The CDR3 here is CASSLTQQGASGYTF. CDR3 bases: TGTGCCAGCAGCTTAACCCAACAGGGGGCTAGTGGCTACACCTTC. This chain uses TRBV7-3 with TRBJ1-2; 9 bases are shared with TRBD1. The CDR3 spans 15 residues. Germline V lookup: CDR1 SGHTA, CDR2 FQGTGA. Unmatched junction bases numbered 6, after V lost 0 bases and J lost 7 bases.